The clone carrying this TCR beta chain was recorded only once. Germline V gene data show CDR1 as KGHSH and CDR2 as LQKENI. The V gene lost 4 bases and the J gene lost 5 bases, with 11 bases spanning the gap. This CDR3 comprises 14 residues. The repertoire was sequenced with immunoSEQ multiplex PCR; TCRdb's copy has only in-frame clones and lacks some. Seen here are about 300,000 clones, 80% to 90% observed once, and the top ten hold 6% to 8%. These data are taken from a study of blood T cell repertoires in COVID-19. This rearrangement joins TRBV18 to TRBJ1-4; D is perhaps TRBD1 (6 bases). This TCR was recovered from a woman aged 50 to 65 with COVID-19, enrolled during active disease. Sequencing was done on a sample of peripheral blood. This CDR3 is CASSHTGINEKLFF. The DNA for the CDR3 is TGTGCCAGCTCACACACAGGGATAAATGAAAAACTGTTTTTT.